This T cell receptor (beta chain) was identified during a study of blood T cells in healthy people across ages. Isolating PBMCs gave at least 7 million of these cells per sample. Overall study results and limits: Per million T cells, TCR beta diversity dropped about linearly as age rose.

Deletions cut 1 base from V and 1 base from J, with 11 bases between. Germline V CDR1 and CDR2: SGHAT, FQNNGV. The CDR3 runs to 15 residues. A second about 6 to 11 cycle PCR used barcoded and J-beta primers. Every cDNA molecule bore a tag from a template-switch adaptor containing 12 random nucleotides. A single record per CDR3 protein comes from TCRdb applying MiXCR to the 5' RACE reads. Among about 640,000 distinct CDR3 sequences listed, roughly 53% were seen once. This clonotype was seen just once. The antigen is not known. This could be a read error, since a much larger clone is one nucleotide away. This sequence joins TRBV11-2 and TRBJ2-7; unclear D gene. The sequenced material came from blood. The clonotype was recovered from a man aged 55 to 70 in good health. CDR3 nucleotide sequence: TGTGCCAGCAGCTTAGGTGTAAGGGTGTCCTACGAGCAGTACTTC. It is translated as CASSLGVRVSYEQYF.